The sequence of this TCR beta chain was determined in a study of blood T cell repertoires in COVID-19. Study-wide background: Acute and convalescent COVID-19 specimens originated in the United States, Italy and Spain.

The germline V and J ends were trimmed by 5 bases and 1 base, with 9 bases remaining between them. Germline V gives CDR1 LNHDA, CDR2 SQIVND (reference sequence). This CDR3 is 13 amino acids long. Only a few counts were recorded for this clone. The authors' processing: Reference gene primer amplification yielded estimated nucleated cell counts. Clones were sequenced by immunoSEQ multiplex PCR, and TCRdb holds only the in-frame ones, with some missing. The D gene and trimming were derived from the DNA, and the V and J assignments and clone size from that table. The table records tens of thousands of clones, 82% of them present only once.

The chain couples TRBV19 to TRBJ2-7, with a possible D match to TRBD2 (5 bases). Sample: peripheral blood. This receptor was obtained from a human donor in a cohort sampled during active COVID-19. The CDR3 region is CASSYGGSYEQYF. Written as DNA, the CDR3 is TGTGCCAGTAGTTATGGAGGATCCTACGAGCAGTACTTC.